A single sample is the source of the 25 T cell receptor beta chains below, sequenced in a study of blood T cell repertoires in COVID-19. Clones were read by immunoSEQ multiplex PCR, and TCRdb kept only the in-frame ones, dropping some. The sample carries fewer than 120,000 clones, 70% to 90% recorded once. The specimen was peripheral blood. The receptor set was obtained from a human donor in a cohort sampled during active COVID-19.

This clone was observed a handful of times. The V gene is TRBV5-1, the J gene TRBJ1-6, with TRBD1 matching over 9 bases. Germline values: CDR1 SGHRS, CDR2 YFSETQ. CDR3 length equals 14 residues. V lost 4 bases to trimming and J lost 8 bases; unmatched junction nucleotides: 4. The CDR3 loop reads CASSGRTGDSPLHF. Written as DNA, the CDR3 is TGCGCCAGCAGCGGAAGGACAGGGGATTCACCCCTCCACTTT.

J is TRBJ2-2 and V is TRBV21-1; the D call in the table, TRBD2, was not verified against the DNA. TRBV21-1 is reported as a pseudogene. The CDR3 spans 16 residues. The CDR3 DNA sequence: TGTGCCAGCAGCAAAGATTACTCCAATAACACCGGGGAGCTGTTTTTT. This encodes CASSKDYSNNTGELFF.

V gene TRBV5-4 combines with J gene TRBJ2-3; D may be TRBD1 (6 bases). This CDR3 spans 15 amino acids. V lost 0 bases and J 4 bases, leaving 12 bases between the germline ends. Germline CDR1 reads SGHNT; CDR2 reads YYREEE (reference sequence). The DNA for the CDR3 is TGTGCCAGCAGCTTGGGGGGCAGGGGTGCAGATACGCAGTATTTT. Amino acids: CASSLGGRGADTQYF.

The chain couples TRBV21-1 to TRBJ1-5; the table names TRBD1, a call not compared with the DNA. TRBV21-1 is a pseudogene segment. CDR3 size: 14 residues. DNA of the CDR3: TGTGCCAGCAGCAGGGGGCAAAGCAATCAGCCCCAGCATTTT. Translating gives CASSRGQSNQPQHF.

V and J are TRBV2 and TRBJ2-2; D unclear. CDR1 and CDR2 from the germline V gene are SNHLY and FYNNEI. The CDR3 is 14 amino acids. Trimming left V 7 bases short and J 6 bases short, with 15 bases between. The CDR3 nucleotides are TGTGCCAGCACTAAATTGAATAGCCCCGGGGAGCTGTTTTTT. Residues: CASTKLNSPGELFF.

The CDR3 region has the DNA TGTGCCAGTAGTCCCGGCTACGAGCAGTACTTC. It encodes CASSPGYEQYF. The rearrangement joins TRBV19 to TRBJ2-7; no firm D call. This CDR3 spans 11 amino acids. Between the trimmed V and J ends, which lost 5 bases and 3 bases, there was a span of 5 bases. Germline V lookup: CDR1 LNHDA, CDR2 SQIVND (reference sequence). Filled out from reference TRBV19 and TRBJ2-7, the complete variable domain reads DGGITQSPKYLFRKEGQNVTLSCEQNLNHDAMYWYRQDPGQGLRLIYYSQIVNDFQKGDIAEGYSVSREKKESFPLTVTSAQKNPTAFYLCASSPGYEQYFGPGTRLTVT.

This clone came up once. The gene calls are TRBV7-8 and TRBJ2-2; possible D gene TRBD2, 6 bases. Trimming took 3 bases from V and 7 from J, leaving 9 bases between them. The CDR3 runs 13 residues. The germline gives CDR1 SGHVS, CDR2 FQNEAQ. CDR3 DNA: TGTGCCAGCAGCTTGGGGGGAGGCGGGGAGCTGTTTTTT. The encoded protein is CASSLGGGGELFF.

V usage is TRBV27 and J usage is TRBJ2-2, with D perhaps matching TRBD2 (6 bases). CDR3 length: 15 residues. Germline loops: CDR1 MNHEY, CDR2 SMNVEV (reference sequence). Trimming cost V 6 bases and J 2 bases, with 13 bases left between them. CDR3 coding DNA: TGTGCCAGCAGAGACCGGGAGCTAAACACCGGGGAGCTGTTTTTT. As protein: CASRDRELNTGELFF.

The chain has TRBV2 and TRBJ1-2; 7 bases align to TRBD1. The CDR3 sequence is 14 residues long. Germline loops: CDR1 SNHLY, CDR2 FYNNEI. With 5 bases clipped from V and 5 bases from J, the junction kept 8 bases outside the gene matches. In nucleotides, the CDR3 is TGTGCCAGCAGTCAAAAAAACAGGGGTTATGGCTACACCTTC. Translated: CASSQKNRGYGYTF.

The rearrangement joins TRBV7-9 to TRBJ2-1; TRBD2 might be the D (7 bases). This CDR3 has 16 amino acids. From germline, CDR1 is SEHNR and CDR2 FQNEAQ (reference sequence). V dropped 5 bases and J dropped 5 bases, with 19 bases sitting between them. CDR3 in amino acids: CASSRGAISPNNEQFF. CDR3 DNA: TGTGCCAGCAGCCGGGGGGCGATAAGCCCCAACAATGAGCAGTTCTTC.

The chain links TRBV29-1 to TRBJ2-4; the match to TRBD1 covers 9 bases. Germline-derived CDR1 and CDR2 are SQVTM and ANQGSEA. Trimming cost V 1 base and J 11 bases; bases outside gene matches: 9. CDR3 length equals 14 residues. CDR3 nucleotide sequence: TGCAGCGTTGAAGCTTTAGGACAGGGGAGCTTTCAGTACTTC. It specifies CSVEALGQGSFQYF.

The gene calls are TRBV30 and TRBJ1-5; TRBD1 aligns across 7 bases. Germline CDR1 is GTSNPN and CDR2 is SVGIG (reference sequence). Trimming took 4 bases from V and 5 from J; bases not matched to a gene: 8. CDR3 size: 14 residues. Here the CDR3 DNA reads TGTGCCTGGACGGGGGTAGGGGGCGATCAGCCCCAGCATTTT. This encodes CAWTGVGGDQPQHF.

This chain connects TRBV10-3 to TRBJ1-5; 9 positions match TRBD1. The CDR3 is 13 residues long. The trim removed 6 bases at V and 6 bases at J, leaving 3 bases unmatched. Per germline, CDR1 ENHRY and CDR2 SYGVKD. The CDR3 coding sequence is TGTGCCATCAGCCCGGGACAGGGTCAGCCCCAGCATTTT. Its protein product is CAISPGQGQPQHF.

Relative to its sample, this clone is medium-sized. The rearrangement joins TRBV11-2 to TRBJ1-4; D may be TRBD1 (6 bases). Trimming took off 3 bases at V and 7 bases at J, with 15 bases between the two ends. The CDR3 is 15 amino acids. Germline V gene sequence: CDR1 SGHAT, CDR2 FQNNGV. In DNA form, the CDR3 reads TGTGCCAGCAGCTTGGCGGACAGCCCTAGTGAAAAACTGTTTTTT. This encodes CASSLADSPSEKLFF.

CDR3 residues: CASSGTGAYGYTF. In nucleotides, the CDR3 is TGTGCCAGCAGTGGGACAGGGGCCTATGGCTACACCTTC. The chain has TRBV12-3 or TRBV12-4 and TRBJ1-2; 10 bases match TRBD1. The CDR3 contains 13 residues. Trimming cost V 5 bases and J 4 bases; bases outside gene matches: 1.

The chain combines TRBV3-1 (or the pseudogene TRBV3-2) with TRBJ2-3, with D possibly being TRBD2 (5 bases). This CDR3 has 19 residues. Trimming pared 0 bases from V and 1 base from J, leaving 20 bases between. Germline lookup yields CDR1 LGHDT and CDR2 YNNKEL (reference sequence). CDR3 loop: CASSQDVLSALGRTDTQYF. CDR3 sequence (DNA): TGTGCCAGCAGCCAAGATGTCCTCAGCGCACTAGGGCGCACAGATACGCAGTATTTT.

The V and J genes are TRBV28 and TRBJ1-2, with D perhaps matching TRBD1 (5 bases). V was cut by 4 bases and J by 0 bases, with 12 bases left in between. CDR1 is MDHEN, CDR2 SYDVKM, per germline. There are 15 residues in the CDR3. The CDR3 loop reads CASSSVAGPNYGYTF. The CDR3 DNA reads TGTGCCAGCAGTTCCGTCGCGGGACCTAACTATGGCTACACCTTC.

This chain joins TRBV19 and TRBJ1-2, with D perhaps TRBD1 (6 bases). CDR1 and CDR2 from the germline V gene are LNHDA and SQIVND (reference sequence). The CDR3 totals 13 residues. The V gene lost 1 base and the J gene lost 6 bases, with 9 bases spanning the gap. CDR3 sequence (DNA): TGTGCCAGTAGTATAGCGGCAGGGGATGGCTACACCTTC. The encoded protein is CASSIAAGDGYTF.

J is TRBJ2-7 and V is TRBV5-6, with 10 bases lining up with TRBD2. The germline CDR1 and CDR2 sequences are SGHDT and YYEEEE. Trimming at V came to 1 base and at J to 3 bases, leaving 4 bases not matched to a gene. This CDR3 is built from 15 residues. In DNA, the CDR3 is TGTGCCAGCAGCTTGAGTCCTAGCGGGAGCTACGAGCAGTACTTC. As protein: CASSLSPSGSYEQYF.

This chain links TRBV6-5 with TRBJ2-1, with TRBD1 identical over 9 bases. Germline V CDR1 and CDR2: MNHEY, SVGAGI. This CDR3 has 14 amino acids. V trimming: 6 bases; J trimming: 3 bases; junction bases outside the gene matches: 3. The CDR3 is CASSQDRGYNEQFF. CDR3 coding DNA: TGTGCCAGCAGCCAGGACAGGGGCTACAATGAGCAGTTCTTC.

The J gene is TRBJ1-6, the V gene TRBV12-3 or TRBV12-4; no definite D call. The V end was cut by 3 bases, the J end by 10 bases, with 10 bases between. This CDR3 has 13 residues. CDR3 loop: CASSFEGRSPLHF. The CDR3 nucleotides are TGTGCCAGCAGTTTCGAGGGAAGGTCACCCCTCCACTTT.

The CDR3 is CASSETRSYEQYF. CDR3 bases: TGCGCCAGCAGTGAAACACGATCCTACGAGCAGTACTTC. The chain recombines TRBV10-1 with TRBJ2-7, with D hard to call. This CDR3 has 13 residues. V was shortened by 3 bases and J by 1 base, with 7 bases between the two germline ends. The germline gives CDR1 WNHNN, CDR2 SYGVQD (reference sequence).

In DNA form, the CDR3 reads TGTGCCAGCAGCCAACTAGAACACTATGGCTACACCTTC. It translates to CASSQLEHYGYTF. This chain links TRBV3-1 (or the pseudogene TRBV3-2) with TRBJ1-2; D unclear. Trimming took 2 bases from V and 3 from J, leaving 7 bases between them. Germline-derived CDR1 and CDR2 are LGHDT and YNNKEL (reference sequence). The CDR3 totals 13 residues.

The V call is TRBV9, the J call TRBJ2-5, with 13 bases fitting TRBD2. Germline V CDR1 and CDR2: SGDLS, YYNGEE. J gave up 5 bases and V 4 bases, and 17 bases lay outside the gene matches. CDR3 size: 19 residues. The CDR3 region has the DNA TGTGCCAGCAGCTCCCACCCAACTAGCGGGGGGGCCCTACGGGAGACCCAGTACTTC. Translation gives CASSSHPTSGGALRETQYF.

The genes are TRBV19 and TRBJ1-2; 7 nucleotides align to TRBD1. The CDR3 length is 14 residues. The germline gives CDR1 LNHDA, CDR2 SQIVND (reference sequence). With 4 bases clipped from V and 1 base from J, the junction kept 3 bases outside the gene matches. The CDR3 reads CASSKGTDNYGYTF. DNA for the CDR3: TGTGCCAGTAGTAAGGGGACAGATAACTATGGCTACACCTTC.